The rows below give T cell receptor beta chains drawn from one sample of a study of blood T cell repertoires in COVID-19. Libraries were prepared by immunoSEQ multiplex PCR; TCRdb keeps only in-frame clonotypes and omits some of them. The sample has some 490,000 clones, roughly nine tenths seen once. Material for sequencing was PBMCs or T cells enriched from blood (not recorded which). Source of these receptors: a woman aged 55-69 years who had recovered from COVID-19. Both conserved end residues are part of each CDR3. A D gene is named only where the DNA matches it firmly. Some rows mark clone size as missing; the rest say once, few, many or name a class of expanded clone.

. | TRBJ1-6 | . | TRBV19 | CASSNGGQNSPLHF
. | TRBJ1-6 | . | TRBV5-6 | CASSLRRTDNSPLHF
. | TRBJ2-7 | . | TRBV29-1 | CSVAGTPYEQYF
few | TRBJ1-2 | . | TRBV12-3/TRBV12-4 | CASSFFTGGGYTF
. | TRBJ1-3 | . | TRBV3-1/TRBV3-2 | CASSQDGGLVLSGNTIYF
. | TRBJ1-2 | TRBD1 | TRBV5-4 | CASSHRTGRGYTF
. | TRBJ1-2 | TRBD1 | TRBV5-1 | CASSEKTGANYGYTF
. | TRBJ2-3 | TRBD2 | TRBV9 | CASSQGGGTQYF
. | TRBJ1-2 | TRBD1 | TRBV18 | CASSPPYYRGGYTF
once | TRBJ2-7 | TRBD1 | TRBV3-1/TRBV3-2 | CASSPGTGLEQYF
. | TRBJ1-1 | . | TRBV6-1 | CASSEVRGTEAFF
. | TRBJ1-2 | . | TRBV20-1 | CSARTVEGYTF
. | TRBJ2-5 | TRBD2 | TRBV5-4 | CASSSPGTRTETQYF
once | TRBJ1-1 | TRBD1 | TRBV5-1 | CASSRLGGGLTEAFF
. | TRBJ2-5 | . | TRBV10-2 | CASSEIFSSGTQYF
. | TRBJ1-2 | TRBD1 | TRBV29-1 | CSVADRVVGYTF
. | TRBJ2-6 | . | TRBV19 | CASSLRGDGANVLTF